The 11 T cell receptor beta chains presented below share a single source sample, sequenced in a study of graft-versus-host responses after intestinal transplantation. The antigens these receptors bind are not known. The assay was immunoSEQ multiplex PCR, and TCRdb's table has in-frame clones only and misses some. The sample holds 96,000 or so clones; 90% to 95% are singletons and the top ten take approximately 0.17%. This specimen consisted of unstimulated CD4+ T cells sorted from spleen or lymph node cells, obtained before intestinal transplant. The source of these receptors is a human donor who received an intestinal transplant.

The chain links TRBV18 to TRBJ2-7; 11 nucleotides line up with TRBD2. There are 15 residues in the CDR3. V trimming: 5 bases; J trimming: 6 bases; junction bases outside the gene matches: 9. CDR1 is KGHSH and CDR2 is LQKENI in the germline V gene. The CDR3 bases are TGTGCCAGCTCATCAACTAGCGGGAGTCTCCCCGAGCAGTACTTC. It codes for CASSSTSGSLPEQYF.

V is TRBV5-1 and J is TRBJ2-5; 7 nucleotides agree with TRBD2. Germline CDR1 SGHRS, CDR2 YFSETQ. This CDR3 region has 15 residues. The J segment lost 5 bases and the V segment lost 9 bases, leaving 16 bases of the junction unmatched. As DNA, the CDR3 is TGCGCCACCTCGTCAGCGGGGTCCTCATGGGAGACCCAGTACTTC. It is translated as CATSSAGSSWETQYF.

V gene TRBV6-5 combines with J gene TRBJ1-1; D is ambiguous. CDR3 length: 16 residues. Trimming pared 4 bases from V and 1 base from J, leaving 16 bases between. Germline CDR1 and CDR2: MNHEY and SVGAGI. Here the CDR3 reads CASSWGGSITNTEAFF. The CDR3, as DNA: TGTGCCAGCAGTTGGGGAGGGAGCATCACGAACACTGAAGCTTTCTTT.

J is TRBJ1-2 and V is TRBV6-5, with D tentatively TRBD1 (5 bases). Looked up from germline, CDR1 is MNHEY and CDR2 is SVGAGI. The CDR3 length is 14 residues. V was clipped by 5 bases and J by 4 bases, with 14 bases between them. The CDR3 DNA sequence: TGTGCCAGCAGTCAAATCAGGGTAATCTATGGCTACACCTTC. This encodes CASSQIRVIYGYTF.

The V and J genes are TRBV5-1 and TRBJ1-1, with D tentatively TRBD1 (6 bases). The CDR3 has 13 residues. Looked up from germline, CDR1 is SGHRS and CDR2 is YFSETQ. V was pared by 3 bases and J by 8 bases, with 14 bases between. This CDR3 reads CASSSYGGTEAFF. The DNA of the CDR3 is TGCGCCAGCAGCTCCTACGGGGGGACAGAAGCTTTCTTT.

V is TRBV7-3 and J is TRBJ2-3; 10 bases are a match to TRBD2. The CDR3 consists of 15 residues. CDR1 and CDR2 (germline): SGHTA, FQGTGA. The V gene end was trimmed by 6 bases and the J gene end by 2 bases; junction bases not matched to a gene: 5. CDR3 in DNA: TGTGCCAGCAGTGCAGCGGGGGGGAACACAGATACGCAGTATTTT. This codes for CASSAAGGNTDTQYF.

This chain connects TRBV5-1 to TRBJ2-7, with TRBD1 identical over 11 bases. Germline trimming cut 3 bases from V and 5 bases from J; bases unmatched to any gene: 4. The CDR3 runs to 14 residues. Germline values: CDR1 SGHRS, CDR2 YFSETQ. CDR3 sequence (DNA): TGCGCCAGCAGCTCCGGGACAGGGGGAGACGAGCAGTACTTC. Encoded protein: CASSSGTGGDEQYF.

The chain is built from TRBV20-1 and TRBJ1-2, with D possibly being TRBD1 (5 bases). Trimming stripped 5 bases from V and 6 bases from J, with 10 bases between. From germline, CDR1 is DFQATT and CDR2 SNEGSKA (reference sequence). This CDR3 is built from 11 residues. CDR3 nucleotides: TGCAGTGCTCGGGGGACTGATGGCTACACCTTC. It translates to CSARGTDGYTF.

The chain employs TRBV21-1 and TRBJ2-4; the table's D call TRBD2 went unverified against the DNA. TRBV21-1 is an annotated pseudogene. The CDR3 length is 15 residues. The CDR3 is CASSTSVGHKNIQYF. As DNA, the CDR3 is TGTGCCAGCAGCACAAGCGTCGGCCACAAAAACATTCAGTACTTC.

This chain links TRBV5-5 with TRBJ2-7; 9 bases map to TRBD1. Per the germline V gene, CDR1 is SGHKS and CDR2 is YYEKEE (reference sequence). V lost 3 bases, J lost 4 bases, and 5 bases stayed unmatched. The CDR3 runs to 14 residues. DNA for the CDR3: TGTGCCAGCAGCTCCAGGACAGGGGAATACGAGCAGTACTTC. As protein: CASSSRTGEYEQYF.

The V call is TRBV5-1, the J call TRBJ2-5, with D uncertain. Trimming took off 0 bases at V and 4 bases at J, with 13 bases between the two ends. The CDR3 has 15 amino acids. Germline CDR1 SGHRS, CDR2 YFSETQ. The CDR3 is CASSLASGSTETQYF. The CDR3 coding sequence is TGCGCCAGCAGCTTGGCTTCGGGTAGCACAGAGACCCAGTACTTC. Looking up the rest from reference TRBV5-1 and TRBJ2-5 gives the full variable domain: KAGVTQTPRYLIKTRGQQVTLSCSPISGHRSVSWYQQTPGQGLQFLFEYFSETQRNKGNFPGRFSGRQFSNSRSEMNVSTLELGDSALYLCASSLASGSTETQYFGPGTRLLVL.